This T cell receptor beta chain was recovered during a study of OX40 agonist ivuxolimab in advanced cancers. Turning to the study itself: Subjects had a mean age of roughly 60 years, with a range of about 23 to 90; roughly 83% were male.

The CDR3 has 15 amino acids. Deletions cut 4 bases from V and 3 bases from J, with 15 bases between. The germline V gene encodes CDR1 GTSNPN and CDR2 SVGIG (reference sequence). Profiled with immunoSEQ multiplex PCR; TCRdb holds only in-frame clones, not every one. Of about 71,000 clones detected, roughly 77% appear once; the ten largest clones hold about 5%. Sequencing was performed on CD4+ or CD8+ T cells sorted from blood, taken in a trial of the OX40 agonist ivuxolimab. This clonotype was sampled from an adult with an advanced solid tumor such as melanoma, head and neck, liver or kidney cancer. The chain employs TRBV30 and TRBJ2-2; either TRBD1 or TRBD2 may supply D (5 bases each). The CDR3 here is CAWKGALGDTGELFF. The CDR3 nucleotides are TGTGCCTGGAAGGGTGCGTTGGGGGACACCGGGGAGCTGTTTTTT.